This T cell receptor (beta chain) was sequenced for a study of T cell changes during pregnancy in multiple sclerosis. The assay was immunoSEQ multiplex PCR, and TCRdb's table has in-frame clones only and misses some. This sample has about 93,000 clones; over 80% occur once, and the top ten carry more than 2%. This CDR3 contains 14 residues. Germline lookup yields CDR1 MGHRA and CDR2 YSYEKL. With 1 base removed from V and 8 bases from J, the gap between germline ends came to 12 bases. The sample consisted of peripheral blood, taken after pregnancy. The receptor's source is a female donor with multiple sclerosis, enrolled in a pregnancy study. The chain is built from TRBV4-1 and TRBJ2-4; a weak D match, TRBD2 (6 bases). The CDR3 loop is CASSQAGLQDIQYF. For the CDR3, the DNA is TGCGCCAGCAGCCAAGCAGGACTACAGGACATTCAGTACTTC.